Reported below is one T cell receptor beta chain. This sample is drawn from a study of blood T cell repertoires in COVID-19. Study-level background: Whether acute or convalescent, the COVID-19 samples came from the United States, Italy and Spain.

Authors' processing steps: Amplifying reference gene primers gave estimates of nucleated cell counts. The protocol was immunoSEQ multiplex PCR, while the TCRdb copy is restricted to in-frame clones and leaves out a portion. The V and J calls and clone size come from that table; D and trimming were worked out from the DNA. The profile shows approximately 250,000 clones, 85% of them singletons. Those enrolled in Seattle joined during active infection and were followed longitudinally afterward. The V gene's germline CDR1 is LGHNA and CDR2 YSLEER. J lost 5 bases, V lost 4 bases, and 10 bases had no gene match. The CDR3 has 16 amino acids.

The chain uses TRBV4-3 and TRBJ2-3; TRBD1 agrees at 9 bases. Sequences were obtained from peripheral blood. The receptor was derived from a man aged 45-60 years with COVID-19, enrolled during active disease. CDR3 DNA sequence: TGCGCCAGCAGCCCCTTCCTACAGGGGGCTGGAGATACGCAGTATTTT. Translating gives CASSPFLQGAGDTQYF.